The 2 T cell receptor beta chains below all came from one sample that was sequenced in a study of pediatric ulcerative colitis. Sequenced by immunoSEQ multiplex PCR; TCRdb stores in-frame clones only, minus some. The profile shows about 64,000 clones, 80% to 90% of them singletons. The sequenced sample was blood. These receptors all stem from a boy aged 10-17 years with severe ulcerative colitis.

J is TRBJ2-5 and V is TRBV18, with 10 nucleotides matching TRBD2. The CDR3 has 14 residues. Germline CDR1 is KGHSH and CDR2 is LQKENI. With 8 bases clipped from V and 5 bases from J, the junction kept 8 bases outside the gene matches. CDR3 in amino acids: CASRIAGGAETQYF. In DNA form, the CDR3 reads TGTGCCAGCAGGATAGCGGGAGGCGCCGAGACCCAGTACTTC.

This chain links TRBV28 with TRBJ1-5; D is unresolved. CDR1 and CDR2 (germline): MDHEN, SYDVKM. The V end lost 3 bases, the J end lost 0 bases, and 6 bases lay between the germline ends. The CDR3 extends over 14 amino acids. The CDR3 nucleotides are TGTGCCAGCAGTTTTCCCTATAGCAATCAGCCCCAGCATTTT. Translated: CASSFPYSNQPQHF.